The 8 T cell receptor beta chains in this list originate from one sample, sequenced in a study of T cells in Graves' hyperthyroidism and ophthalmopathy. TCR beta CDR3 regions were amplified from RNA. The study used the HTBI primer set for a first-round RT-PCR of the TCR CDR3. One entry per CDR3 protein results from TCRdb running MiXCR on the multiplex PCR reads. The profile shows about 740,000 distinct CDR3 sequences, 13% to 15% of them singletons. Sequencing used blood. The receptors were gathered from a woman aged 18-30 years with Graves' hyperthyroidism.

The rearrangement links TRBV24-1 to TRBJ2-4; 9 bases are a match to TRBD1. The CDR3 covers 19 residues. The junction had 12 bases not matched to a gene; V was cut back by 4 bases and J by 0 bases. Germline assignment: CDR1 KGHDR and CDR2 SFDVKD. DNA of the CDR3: TGTGCCACCAGTGACAAGACCGGGACAGGGACGCTAGCCAAAAACATTCAGTACTTC. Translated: CATSDKTGTGTLAKNIQYF.

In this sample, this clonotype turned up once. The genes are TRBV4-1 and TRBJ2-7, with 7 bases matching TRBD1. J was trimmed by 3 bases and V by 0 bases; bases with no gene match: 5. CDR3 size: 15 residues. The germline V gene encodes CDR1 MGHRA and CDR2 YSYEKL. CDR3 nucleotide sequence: TGCGCCAGCAGCCAAGACAGGGGGATCTTCTACGAGCAGTACTTC. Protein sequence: CASSQDRGIFYEQYF.

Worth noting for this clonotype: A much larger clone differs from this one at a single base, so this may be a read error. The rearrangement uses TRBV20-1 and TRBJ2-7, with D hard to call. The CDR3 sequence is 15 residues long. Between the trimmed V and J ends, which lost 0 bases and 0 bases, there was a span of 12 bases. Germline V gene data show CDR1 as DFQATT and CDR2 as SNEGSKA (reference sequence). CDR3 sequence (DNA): TGCAGTGCTAGAGATATGAAGAAGAGCTCCTACGAGCAGTACTTC. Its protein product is CSARDMKKSSYEQYF.

The DNA for the CDR3 is TGTGCCAGCAGCCAAAACTACCTCGAGTACGAGCAGTACTTC. Translated, it gives CASSQNYLEYEQYF. The genes are TRBV4-2 and TRBJ2-7; D unclear. This CDR3 spans 14 amino acids. CDR1 is LGHNA and CDR2 is YNFKEQ in the germline V gene. V was clipped by 2 bases and J by 4 bases, with 12 bases between them.

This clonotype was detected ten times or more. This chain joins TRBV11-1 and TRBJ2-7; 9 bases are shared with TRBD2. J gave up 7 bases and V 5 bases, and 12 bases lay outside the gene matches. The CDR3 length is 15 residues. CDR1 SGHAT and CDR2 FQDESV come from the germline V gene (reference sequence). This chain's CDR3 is CASSPLAGPLGEQYF. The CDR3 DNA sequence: TGTGCCAGCAGCCCCCTAGCGGGACCACTGGGAGAGCAGTACTTC.

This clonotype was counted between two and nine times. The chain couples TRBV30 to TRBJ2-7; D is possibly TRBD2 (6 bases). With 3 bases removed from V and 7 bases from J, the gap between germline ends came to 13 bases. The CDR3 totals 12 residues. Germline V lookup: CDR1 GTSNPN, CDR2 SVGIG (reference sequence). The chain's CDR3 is CAWSAGTAEQYF. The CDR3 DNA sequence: TGTGCCTGGAGCGCCGGGACTGCTGAGCAGTACTTC.

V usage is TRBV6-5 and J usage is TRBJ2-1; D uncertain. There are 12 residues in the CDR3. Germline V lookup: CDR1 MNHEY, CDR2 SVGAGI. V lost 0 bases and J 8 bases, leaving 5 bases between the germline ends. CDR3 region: CASSYSIDEQFF. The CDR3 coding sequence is TGTGCCAGCAGTTACTCAATTGATGAGCAGTTCTTC.

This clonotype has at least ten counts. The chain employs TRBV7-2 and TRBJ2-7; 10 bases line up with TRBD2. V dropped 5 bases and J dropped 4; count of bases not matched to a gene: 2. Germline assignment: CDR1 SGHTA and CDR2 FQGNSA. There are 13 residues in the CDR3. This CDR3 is CASSRTSGYEQYF. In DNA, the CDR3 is TGTGCCAGCAGCCGGACTAGCGGTTACGAGCAGTACTTC.